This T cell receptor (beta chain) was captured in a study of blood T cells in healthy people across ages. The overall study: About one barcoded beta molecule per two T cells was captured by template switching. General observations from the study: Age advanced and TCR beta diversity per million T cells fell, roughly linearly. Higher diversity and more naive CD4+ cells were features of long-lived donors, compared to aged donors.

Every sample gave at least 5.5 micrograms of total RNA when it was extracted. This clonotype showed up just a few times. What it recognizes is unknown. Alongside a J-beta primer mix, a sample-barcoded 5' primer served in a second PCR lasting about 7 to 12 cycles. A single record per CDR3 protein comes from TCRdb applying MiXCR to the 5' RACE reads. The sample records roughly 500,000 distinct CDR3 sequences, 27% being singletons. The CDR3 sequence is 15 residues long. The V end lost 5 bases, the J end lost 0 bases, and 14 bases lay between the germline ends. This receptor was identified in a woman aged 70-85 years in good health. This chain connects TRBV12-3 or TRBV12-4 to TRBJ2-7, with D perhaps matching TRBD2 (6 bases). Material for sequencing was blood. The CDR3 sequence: CASSLRGLLSYEQYF. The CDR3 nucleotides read TGTGCCAGCAGTCTAAGGGGACTCCTCTCCTACGAGCAGTACTTC.